The rows below give T cell receptor beta chains drawn from one sample of a study of cytomegalovirus exposure and HLA in healthy donors. Sequenced by immunoSEQ multiplex PCR; TCRdb stores in-frame clones only, minus some. The profile shows over 200,000 clones, about 77% of them singletons. The material sequenced was PBMCs. All receptors derive from a young woman in good health and CMV-seronegative. Each CDR3 is given with its conserved first and last residue. The D gene is left open where the match is weak. Clone size is shown for a subset of rows, as once, few, many or a class of expanded clone.

>TRBJ2-1|TRBV4-1|15|once|TRBD2
CASSETSASYNEQFF
TGCGCCAGCAGCGAAACTAGCGCCTCCTACAATGAGCAGTTCTTC
>TRBJ2-7|TRBV29-1|12|NA|NA
CSVGSTGTGMYF
TGCAGCGTTGGCTCCACTGGGACTGGAATGTACTTC
>TRBJ1-1|TRBV18|16|NA|NA
CASSPSRSQMNTEAFF
TGTGCCAGCTCACCTTCGAGATCACAGATGAACACTGAAGCTTTCTTT
>TRBJ2-3|TRBV7-6|15|NA|NA
CASSRGTPDTDTQYF
TGTGCCAGCAGCCGGGGGACCCCCGACACAGATACGCAGTATTTT
>TRBJ1-1|TRBV7-7|14|once|TRBD1
CASSIWTGRSEAFF
TGTGCTAGCAGCATATGGACAGGGAGGTCTGAAGCTTTCTTT
>TRBJ1-2|TRBV18|15|NA|TRBD1
CASSLSRDSRNGYTF
TGTGCCAGCTCACTTTCCAGGGACAGTAGGAATGGCTACACCTTC
>TRBJ1-4|TRBV21-1|13|NA|NA
CASSTGTNEKLFF
TGTGCCAGTTCGACAGGGACTAATGAAAAACTGTTTTTT
>TRBJ2-1|TRBV9|14|NA|NA
CASSVNDNYNEQFF
TGTGCCAGCAGCGTTAATGACAACTACAATGAGCAGTTCTTC
>TRBJ2-1|TRBV29-1|15|NA|NA
CSVDTGGQIYNEQFF
TGCAGCGTTGATACCGGGGGACAGATTTACAATGAGCAGTTCTTC
>TRBJ1-5|TRBV6-1|18|NA|NA
CASSEDFGGLYSNQPQHF
TGTGCCAGCAGTGAAGATTTCGGGGGGCTTTATAGCAATCAGCCCCAGCATTTT
>TRBJ2-1|TRBV7-9|12|NA|TRBD1
CSSRSQGSEQFF
TGTTCCAGCAGATCACAGGGGTCTGAGCAGTTCTTC
>TRBJ1-3|TRBV19|16|NA|NA
CASSIGLLPSGNTIYF
TGTGCCAGTAGTATAGGACTTCTCCCCTCTGGAAACACCATATATTTT
>TRBJ1-1|TRBV9|12|once|TRBD1
CASSDGQGQAFF
TGTGCCAGCAGCGATGGACAGGGCCAAGCTTTCTTT
>TRBJ2-7|TRBV5-4|16|NA|TRBD2
CASSPGTSGAYYEQYF
TGTGCCAGCAGCCCCGGGACTAGCGGGGCGTACTACGAGCAGTACTTC
>TRBJ1-3|TRBV4-2|12|NA|NA
CASSLEGNTIYF
TGTGCCAGCAGCCTGGAGGGAAACACCATATATTTT
>TRBJ2-1|TRBV9|12|NA|NA
CASSATYNEQFF
TGTGCCAGCAGTGCGACCTACAATGAGCAGTTCTTC
>TRBJ2-3|TRBV7-3|17|NA|NA
CASSVIGSGGSTDTQYF
TGTGCCAGCAGCGTCATCGGGAGCGGAGGGAGCACAGATACGCAGTATTTT
>TRBJ1-2|TRBV6-1|13|NA|NA
CASTNVAGYGYTF
TGTGCCAGCACCAACGTGGCAGGGTATGGCTACACCTTC
>TRBJ2-2|TRBV6-5|14|NA|TRBD2
CASRGLAGTGELFF
TGTGCCAGCAGGGGACTAGCGGGGACCGGGGAGCTGTTTTTT
>TRBJ2-5|TRBV5-1|17|once|TRBD2
CASSLGLAGANQETQYF
TGCGCCAGCAGCTTAGGCCTAGCGGGGGCGAACCAAGAGACCCAGTACTTC
>TRBJ2-1|TRBV7-6|12|NA|NA
CASSLVSNEQFF
TGTGCCAGCAGCTTAGTATCCAATGAGCAGTTCTTC
>TRBJ2-7|TRBV6-1|14|NA|TRBD1
CASSGTGLDYEQYF
TGTGCCAGCAGTGGGACAGGGTTGGATTACGAGCAGTACTTC
>TRBJ1-5|TRBV7-9|16|NA|TRBD1
CSSSPGTDYSNQPQHF
TGTTCCAGCAGCCCCGGGACAGATTATAGCAATCAGCCCCAGCATTTT
>TRBJ2-7|TRBV5-4|14|few|NA
CASSSGTPRDEQYF
TGTGCCAGCAGTTCCGGGACTCCCAGGGACGAGCAGTACTTC
>TRBJ1-2|TRBV11-2|16|NA|NA
CASSLEGAREVDGYTF
TGTGCCAGCAGCTTAGAAGGCGCCAGGGAGGTGGATGGCTACACCTTC
>TRBJ2-1|TRBV4-2|18|NA|TRBD2
CASSLGLAGALSYNEQFF
TGTGCCAGCAGCCTCGGACTAGCGGGGGCCCTGTCCTACAATGAGCAGTTCTTC
>TRBJ2-7|TRBV6-5|15|NA|NA
CASAATPAGWKEQYF
TGTGCCAGCGCTGCCACCCCGGCAGGGTGGAAAGAGCAGTACTTC
>TRBJ2-7|TRBV30|13|NA|NA
CAWKPGAFYEQYF
TGTGCCTGGAAACCGGGAGCCTTCTACGAGCAGTACTTC
>TRBJ1-1|TRBV7-8|16|NA|NA
CASSLGWGGSPTEAFF
TGTGCCAGCAGCTTAGGGTGGGGGGGTTCGCCCACTGAAGCTTTCTTT
>TRBJ1-2|TRBV30|14|few|TRBD1
CAWISAGGYEGYTF
TGTGCCTGGATAAGCGCAGGGGGATATGAGGGCTACACCTTC
>TRBJ1-2|TRBV4-2|15|NA|TRBD1
CASSSGTGGVRGYTF
TGTGCCAGCAGCTCAGGGACAGGGGGCGTCCGTGGCTACACCTTC
>TRBJ2-2|TRBV6-5|14|NA|NA
CASSYARNTGELFF
TGTGCCAGCAGTTACGCCAGAAACACCGGGGAGCTGTTTTTT